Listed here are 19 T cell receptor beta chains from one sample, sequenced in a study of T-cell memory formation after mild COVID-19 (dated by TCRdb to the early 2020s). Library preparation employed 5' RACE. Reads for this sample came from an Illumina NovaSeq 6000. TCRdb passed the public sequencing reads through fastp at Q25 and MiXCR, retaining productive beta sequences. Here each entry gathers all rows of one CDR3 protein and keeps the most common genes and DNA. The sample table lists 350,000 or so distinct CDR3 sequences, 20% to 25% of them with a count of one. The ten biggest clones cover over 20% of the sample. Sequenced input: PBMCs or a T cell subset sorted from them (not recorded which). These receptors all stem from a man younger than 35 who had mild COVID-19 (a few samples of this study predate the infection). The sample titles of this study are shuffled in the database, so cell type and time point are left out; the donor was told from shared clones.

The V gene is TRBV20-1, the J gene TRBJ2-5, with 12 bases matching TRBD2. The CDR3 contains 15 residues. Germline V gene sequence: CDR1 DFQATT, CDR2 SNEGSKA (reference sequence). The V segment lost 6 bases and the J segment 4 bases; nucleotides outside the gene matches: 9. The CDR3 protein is CSAQETSGGGETQYF. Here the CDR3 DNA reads TGCAGTGCCCAAGAGACTAGCGGGGGTGGAGAGACCCAGTACTTC.

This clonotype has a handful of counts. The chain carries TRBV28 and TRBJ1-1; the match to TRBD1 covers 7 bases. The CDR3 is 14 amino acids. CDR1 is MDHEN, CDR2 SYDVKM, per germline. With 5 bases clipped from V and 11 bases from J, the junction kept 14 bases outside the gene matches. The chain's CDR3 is CASSPRDSRPGAFF. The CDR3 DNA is TGTGCCAGCAGTCCCCGGGACAGCCGGCCGGGCGCTTTCTTT.

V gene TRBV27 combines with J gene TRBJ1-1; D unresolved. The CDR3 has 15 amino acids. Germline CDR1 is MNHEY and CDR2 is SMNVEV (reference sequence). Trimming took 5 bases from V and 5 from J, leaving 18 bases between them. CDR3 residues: CASSPRLPEGTEAFF. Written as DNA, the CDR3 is TGTGCCAGCAGTCCGCGGCTCCCCGAAGGGACTGAAGCTTTCTTT.

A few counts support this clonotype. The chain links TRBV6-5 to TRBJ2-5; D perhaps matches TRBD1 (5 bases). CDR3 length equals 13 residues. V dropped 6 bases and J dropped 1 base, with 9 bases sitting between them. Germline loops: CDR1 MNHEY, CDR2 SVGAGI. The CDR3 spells CASSVDSQETQYF. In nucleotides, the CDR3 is TGTGCCAGCAGCGTTGACAGCCAAGAGACCCAGTACTTC.

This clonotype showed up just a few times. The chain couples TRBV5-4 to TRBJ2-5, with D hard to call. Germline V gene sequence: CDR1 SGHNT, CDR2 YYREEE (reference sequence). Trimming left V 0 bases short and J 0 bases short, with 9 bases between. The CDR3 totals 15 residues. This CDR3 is CASSLGPSYQETQYF. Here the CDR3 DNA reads TGTGCCAGCAGCTTGGGGCCCAGCTACCAAGAGACCCAGTACTTC. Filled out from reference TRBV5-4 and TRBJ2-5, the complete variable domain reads ETGVTQSPTHLIKTRGQQVTLRCSSQSGHNTVSWYQQALGQGPQFIFQYYREEENGRGNFPPRFSGLQFPNYSSELNVNALELDDSALYLCASSLGPSYQETQYFGPGTRLLVL.

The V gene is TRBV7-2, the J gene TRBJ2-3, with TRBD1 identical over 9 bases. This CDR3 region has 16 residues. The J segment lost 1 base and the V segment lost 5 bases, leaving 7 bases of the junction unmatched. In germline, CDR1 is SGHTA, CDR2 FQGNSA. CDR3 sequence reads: CASSLLRTGGTDTQYF. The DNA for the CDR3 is TGTGCCAGCAGCCTCCTTAGGACAGGGGGCACAGATACGCAGTATTTT.

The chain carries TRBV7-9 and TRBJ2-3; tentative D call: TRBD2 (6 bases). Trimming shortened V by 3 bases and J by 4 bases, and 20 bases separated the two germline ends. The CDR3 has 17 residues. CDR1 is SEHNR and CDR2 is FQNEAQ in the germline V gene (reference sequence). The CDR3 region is CASSLGGGRPAPDTQYF. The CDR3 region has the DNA TGTGCCAGCAGCTTGGGGGGAGGTCGGCCGGCGCCAGATACGCAGTATTTT. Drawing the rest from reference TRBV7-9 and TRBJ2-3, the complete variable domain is DTGVSQNPRHKITKRGQNVTFRCDPISEHNRLYWYRQTLGQGPEFLTYFQNEAQLEKSRLLSDRFSAERPKGSFSTLEIQRTEQGDSAMYLCASSLGGGRPAPDTQYFGPGTRLTVL.

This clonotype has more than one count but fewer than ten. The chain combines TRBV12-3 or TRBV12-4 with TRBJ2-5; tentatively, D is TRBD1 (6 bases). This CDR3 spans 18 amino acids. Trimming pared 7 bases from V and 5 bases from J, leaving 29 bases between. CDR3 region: CASTPSQGIPEEGETQYF. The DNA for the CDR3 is TGTGCCAGCACTCCCTCCCAGGGGATTCCCGAAGAGGGCGAGACCCAGTACTTC.

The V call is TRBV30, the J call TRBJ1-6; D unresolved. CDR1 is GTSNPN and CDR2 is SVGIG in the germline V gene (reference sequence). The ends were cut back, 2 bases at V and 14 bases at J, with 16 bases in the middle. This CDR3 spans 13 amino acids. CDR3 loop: CAWSPGPPISLHF. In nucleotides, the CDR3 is TGTGCCTGGAGTCCTGGCCCGCCGATATCCCTCCACTTT.

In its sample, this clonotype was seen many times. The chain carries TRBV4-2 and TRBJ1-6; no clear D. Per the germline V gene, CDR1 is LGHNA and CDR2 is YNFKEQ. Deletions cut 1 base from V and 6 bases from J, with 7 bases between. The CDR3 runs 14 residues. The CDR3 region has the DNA TGTGCCAGCAGCCAAGGCAGTCTTAATTCACCCCTCCACTTT. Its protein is CASSQGSLNSPLHF.

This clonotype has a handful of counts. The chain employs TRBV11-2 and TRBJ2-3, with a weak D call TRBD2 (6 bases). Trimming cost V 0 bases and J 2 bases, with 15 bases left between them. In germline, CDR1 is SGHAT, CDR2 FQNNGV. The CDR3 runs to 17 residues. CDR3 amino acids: CASSLEFGGWDTDTQYF. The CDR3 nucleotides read TGTGCCAGCAGCTTAGAATTTGGGGGGTGGGACACAGATACGCAGTATTTT.

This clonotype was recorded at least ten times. This chain's CDR3 is CASSPFKGTEAFF. CDR3 DNA: TGTGCCAGCTCACCATTTAAGGGCACTGAAGCTTTCTTT. The V and J genes are TRBV18 and TRBJ1-1; the D is unclear. The CDR3 sequence is 13 residues long. Germline CDR1 and CDR2: KGHSH and LQKENI. Trimming took off 2 bases at V and 4 bases at J, with 8 bases between the two ends.

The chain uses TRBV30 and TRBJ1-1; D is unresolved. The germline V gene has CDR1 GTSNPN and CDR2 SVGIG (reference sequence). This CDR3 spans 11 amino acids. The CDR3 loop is CAGRGNTEAFF. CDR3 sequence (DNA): TGTGCTGGGCGTGGGAACACTGAAGCTTTCTTT.

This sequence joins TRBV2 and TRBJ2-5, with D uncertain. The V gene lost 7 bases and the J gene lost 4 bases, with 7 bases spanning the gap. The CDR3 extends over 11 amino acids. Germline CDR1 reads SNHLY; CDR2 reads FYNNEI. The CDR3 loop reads CASTVRETQYF. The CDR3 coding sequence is TGTGCCAGCACCGTTCGAGAGACCCAGTACTTC.

The CDR3 is CASSPTGHTEAFF. In DNA, the CDR3 is TGTGCCAGCAGTCCTACAGGGCACACTGAAGCTTTCTTT. The chain carries TRBV12-3 or TRBV12-4 and TRBJ1-1, with D perhaps matching TRBD1 (6 bases). V was shortened by 5 bases and J by 3 bases, with 10 bases between the two germline ends. The CDR3 totals 13 residues.

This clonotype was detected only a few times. Written as DNA, the CDR3 is TGCGCCAGCAGCTTGCTGTGGACTAGCTCGTACGAGCAGTACTTC. Translating it yields CASSLLWTSSYEQYF. The chain has TRBV5-1 and TRBJ2-7, with 8 bases lining up with TRBD2. Per the germline V gene, CDR1 is SGHRS and CDR2 is YFSETQ. CDR3 length equals 15 residues. V was clipped by 1 base and J by 4 bases; unmatched bases: 7.

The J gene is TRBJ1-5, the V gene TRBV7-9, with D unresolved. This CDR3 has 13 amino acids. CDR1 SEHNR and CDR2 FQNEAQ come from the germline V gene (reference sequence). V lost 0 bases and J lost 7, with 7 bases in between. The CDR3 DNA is TGTGCCAGCAGCTTAGCGGAGAAACAGCCCCAGCATTTT. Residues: CASSLAEKQPQHF.

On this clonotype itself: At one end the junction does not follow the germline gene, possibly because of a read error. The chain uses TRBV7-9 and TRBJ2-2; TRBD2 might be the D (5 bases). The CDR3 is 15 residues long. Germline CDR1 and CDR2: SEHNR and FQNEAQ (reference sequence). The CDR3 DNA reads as TGTGCCAGCGGCTTAGAGGGTTCCAACACCGGGGAGCTGTTTTTT. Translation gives CASGLEGSNTGELFF.

CDR3 in amino acids: CASSFMGDRGNEQFF. CDR3 in DNA: TGTGCCAGCAGTTTTATGGGGGACAGGGGTAATGAGCAGTTCTTC. The J gene is TRBJ2-1, the V gene TRBV27; 10 nucleotides match TRBD1. The CDR3 sequence is 15 residues long. Trimming took 3 bases from V and 7 from J; bases not matched to a gene: 6. CDR1 and CDR2 from the germline V gene are MNHEY and SMNVEV (reference sequence).